This TCR beta chain was identified during a study of T cells in Graves' hyperthyroidism and ophthalmopathy. The CDR3 spans 16 residues. Germline V lookup: CDR1 SGHRS, CDR2 YFSETQ. Deletions cut 4 bases from V and 7 bases from J, with 21 bases between. Concerning this clonotype: Its target is unknown.

Amplification of TCR beta CDR3 regions used RNA as the template. An initial round of RT-PCR targeting the TCR CDR3 relied on the HTBI primer set. MiXCR was run by TCRdb on the multiplex PCR reads, yielding one entry per CDR3 protein. The sample has 550,000 to 700,000 distinct CDR3 sequences, under 60% seen once; the top ten hold under 20%. Uncontrolled infection, other autoimmune disease, pregnancy and lactation each barred patients from inclusion. Study-wide points: Before onset, ophthalmopathy was predicted by the model a median 6.5 months earlier.

The genes are TRBV5-1 and TRBJ1-5; D not resolved. The TCR comes from an adult woman with Graves' disease, either hyperthyroidism or ophthalmopathy (not recorded which). The sample consisted of peripheral blood or thyroid tissue (not recorded which). CDR3 nucleotides: TGCGCCAGCAGCCCCTTAGGATGGAGCCATGAACAGCCCCAGCATTTT. Amino acids: CASSPLGWSHEQPQHF.